A selection of T cell receptor beta chains follows, all from one sample in a study of identical twins. MiXCR was run by TCRdb on the 5' RACE reads, yielding one entry per CDR3 protein. The sample records 600,000 to 800,000 distinct CDR3 sequences, over 20% being singletons. These data are also associated with another study on T cells expressing NK-cell markers.

The sequencing sample was made of PBMCs. These receptors all come from a woman younger than 30 in good health. Each CDR3 is given with its conserved first and last residue. D genes are given only for firm matches. Only some rows state a clone size, as once, few, many or a class for expanded clones.

cdr3_nt cdr3_aa v_call clone_size j_call d_call
TGTGCCAGCAGCCACAACTCGGACGAGCAGTACTTC CASSHNSDEQYF TRBV3-1 . TRBJ2-7 .
TGCGCCAGCAGCTATAAAGGGGGAGGGGCTCCCGAAGCTTTCTTT CASSYKGGGAPEAFF TRBV5-1 once TRBJ1-1 .
TGTGCCTGGAGTCGTACTAACTATGGCTACACCTTC CAWSRTNYGYTF TRBV30 . TRBJ1-2 .
TGCAGTGCTAGGTCGGACGGTCGCGGCGGCGGCTACACCTTC CSARSDGRGGGYTF TRBV20-1 . TRBJ1-2 .
TGCGCCAGCAGCCAAGCGGGGGGCGGGAGAGGAAACAATGAGCAGTTCTTC CASSQAGGGRGNNEQFF TRBV4-3 few TRBJ2-1 .
TGTGCCTGGAGTGCGGGACTGGACAATGAGCAGTTCTTC CAWSAGLDNEQFF TRBV30 . TRBJ2-1 .
TGTGCCAGCAGCTTATCACTTGGCGGGGGGGCTAATGAGCAGTTCTTC CASSLSLGGGANEQFF TRBV7-2 . TRBJ2-1 TRBD2
TGTGCCATCAAGGGGACTAGCGGGAGGAATGAGCAGTTCTTC CAIKGTSGRNEQFF TRBV10-3 few TRBJ2-1 TRBD2
TGTGCCAGCAGTCATGGGAGTGAAAAACTGTTTTTT CASSHGSEKLFF TRBV25-1 few TRBJ1-4 .
TGCAGTGCTAGAGATCCTAGCGTACACGAGCAGTACTTC CSARDPSVHEQYF TRBV20-1 many TRBJ2-7 .
TGTGCCAGCGGCCCCTGGCGGTCCTACGAGCAGTACTTC CASGPWRSYEQYF TRBV6-1 once TRBJ2-7 .
TGCAGCGTTGAATCACCGCGCTGGGGGGGAGGCTTAACAGATACGCAGTATTTT CSVESPRWGGGLTDTQYF TRBV29-1 . TRBJ2-3 TRBD2
TGCAGTGGCCAGGCTCCGGGCGGGAGGCGAAAAAACGCGAACACCGGGGAGCTGTTTTTT CSGQAPGGRRKNANTGELFF TRBV20-1 . TRBJ2-2 TRBD2
TGTGCCAGCACGCGGGTCAGCACAGATACGCAGTATTTT CASTRVSTDTQYF TRBV7-9 few TRBJ2-3 .
TGTGCCAGCAGCCAGGGGGCAGGGTATGGCTACACCTTC CASSQGAGYGYTF TRBV6-6 many TRBJ1-2 TRBD1
TGCGCCAGCAGGATGGACGACGGGTTAACTGAAGCTTTCTTT CASRMDDGLTEAFF TRBV5-1 few TRBJ1-1 .
TGCAGTGCTAGAGATCTCGCAGGGATAAACACCGGGGAGCTGTTTTTT CSARDLAGINTGELFF TRBV20-1 . TRBJ2-2 .
TGTGCCAGCAGCTCCGGGACTAGCGGGGGGGCCGACGAGCAGTACTTC CASSSGTSGGADEQYF TRBV12-3/TRBV12-4 few TRBJ2-7 TRBD2
TGTGCCAGCAACCCAGGGGAAAACTACGAGCAGTACTTC CASNPGENYEQYF TRBV12-3/TRBV12-4 . TRBJ2-7 .
TGTGCCAGCAGTTACTCCGGGACAGGGGGCTCCTACAATGAGCAGTTCTTC CASSYSGTGGSYNEQFF TRBV6-5 . TRBJ2-1 TRBD1
TGCGCCAGCAGCTGGGACAGGGGGGGCTCCTACGAGCAGTACTTC CASSWDRGGSYEQYF TRBV5-1 . TRBJ2-7 TRBD1
TGCGCCAGCAAACCATACAGGGATCGTGGTGAAGCTTTCTTT CASKPYRDRGEAFF TRBV10-1 . TRBJ1-1 .
TGTGCCAGCAGTGACTCGGGACAGGGTTATGGCTACACCTTC CASSDSGQGYGYTF TRBV6-4 . TRBJ1-2 TRBD1
TGCAGTGCTCCCCCCCGGACAGCTTGGGAGACCCAGTACTTC CSAPPRTAWETQYF TRBV20-1 . TRBJ2-5 .
TGCAGTGCCTTAGCGGGAGGCTACAATGAGCAGTTCTTC CSALAGGYNEQFF TRBV20-1 many TRBJ2-1 TRBD2
TGCAGTGCTGAGAAAACTAGCGGGAGTGTCAATGAGCAGTTCTTC CSAEKTSGSVNEQFF TRBV20-1 . TRBJ2-1 TRBD2
TGTGCCAGCAGCCCTCATGGCCCTAGGATGAATGAGCAGTTCTTC CASSPHGPRMNEQFF TRBV9 . TRBJ2-1 .
TGCAGTGCTAAGTTAGCGGGAGTGATGGAGACCCAGTACTTC CSAKLAGVMETQYF TRBV20-1 few TRBJ2-5 TRBD2
TGTGCCAGCAGCGGACGGACAGGGGAATCCTACGAGCAGTACTTC CASSGRTGESYEQYF TRBV11-2 . TRBJ2-7 TRBD1
TGTGCCATCGCTCCGGCGGGAGGGCAGCCAGATACGCAGTATTTT CAIAPAGGQPDTQYF TRBV10-3 few TRBJ2-3 TRBD2
TGTGCCAGCAGTTACTCGATGCGGGACAGGGGGCAGCCCCAGCATTTT CASSYSMRDRGQPQHF TRBV6-5 . TRBJ1-5 TRBD1
TGCAGCGTTCCGACGGTTACTAGCCTAGTTGGGGCCAACGTCCTGACTTTC CSVPTVTSLVGANVLTF TRBV29-1 few TRBJ2-6 .
TGTGCCAGCAGGCCGTACCTCAGCAGGGCTAAGAACACCGGGGAGCTGTTTTTT CASRPYLSRAKNTGELFF TRBV12-3/TRBV12-4 . TRBJ2-2 .
TGTGCCAGCAGGGCCATTACAGGATCTGGCTACACCTTC CASRAITGSGYTF TRBV2 few TRBJ1-2 .
TGCAGTGCGCAAACCGGGACACCGTACACAGATACGCAGTATTTT CSAQTGTPYTDTQYF TRBV20-1 few TRBJ2-3 .
TGTGCCAGCAGTTTCAATATAGGTCAGCCCCAGCATTTT CASSFNIGQPQHF TRBV27 . TRBJ1-5 .
TGCGCCAGCAGTGAGCAGGGGGCCGTCGGGGAGCTGTTTTTT CASSEQGAVGELFF TRBV10-1 . TRBJ2-2 TRBD1
TGTGCCAGCAGCCCCATCCCGGGACAGGGCAACTTC CASSPIPGQGNF TRBV5-5 . TRBJ2-1 TRBD1
TGCAGTGTCAGTCCCCCCGGGGCGGAAAAACTGTTTTTT CSVSPPGAEKLFF TRBV20-1 few TRBJ1-4 .
TGTGCCAGCAGCCACGGTTTCAGCTCCTACAATGAGCAGTTCTTC CASSHGFSSYNEQFF TRBV12-3/TRBV12-4 . TRBJ2-1 .
TGTGCCAGCACCCCAACTAGCGGGGGGTTATACGAGCAGTACTTC CASTPTSGGLYEQYF TRBV12-3/TRBV12-4 few TRBJ2-7 TRBD2
TGCAGCGTCCGACCCGGCACAGATACGCAGTATTTT CSVRPGTDTQYF TRBV29-1 few TRBJ2-3 .
TGTGCCAGCAGGGGCTACGGGGCTTACGGGTATGGCTACACCTTC CASRGYGAYGYGYTF TRBV6-1 . TRBJ1-2 .
TGTGCCAGTAGTATATTCGGGGAGGTGAACACTGAAGCTTTCTTT CASSIFGEVNTEAFF TRBV19 few TRBJ1-1 .
TGTGCCAGCAATATGCCGGACAGGGATGAGCAGTTCTTC CASNMPDRDEQFF TRBV12-3/TRBV12-4 . TRBJ2-1 TRBD1
TGCAGTGCTGCCACAGGCCTCAAAATGAACACTGAAGCTTTCTTT CSAATGLKMNTEAFF TRBV20-1 . TRBJ1-1 .
TGTGCCAGCACGTTTAGAGCTGGGACTGGGGCCAACGTCCTGACTTTC CASTFRAGTGANVLTF TRBV6-2/TRBV6-3 . TRBJ2-6 .
TGCAGTGCTAGAGTGGGTCATCAAGAGACCCAGTACTTC CSARVGHQETQYF TRBV20-1 many TRBJ2-5 .
TGTGCCAGCAGCGTAGCGGGGACCACAGATACGCAGTATTTT CASSVAGTTDTQYF TRBV9 . TRBJ2-3 .
TGTGCCAGCAGCCACTTGGGGGAGGAAGCTTTCTTT CASSHLGEEAFF TRBV6-5 . TRBJ1-1 .